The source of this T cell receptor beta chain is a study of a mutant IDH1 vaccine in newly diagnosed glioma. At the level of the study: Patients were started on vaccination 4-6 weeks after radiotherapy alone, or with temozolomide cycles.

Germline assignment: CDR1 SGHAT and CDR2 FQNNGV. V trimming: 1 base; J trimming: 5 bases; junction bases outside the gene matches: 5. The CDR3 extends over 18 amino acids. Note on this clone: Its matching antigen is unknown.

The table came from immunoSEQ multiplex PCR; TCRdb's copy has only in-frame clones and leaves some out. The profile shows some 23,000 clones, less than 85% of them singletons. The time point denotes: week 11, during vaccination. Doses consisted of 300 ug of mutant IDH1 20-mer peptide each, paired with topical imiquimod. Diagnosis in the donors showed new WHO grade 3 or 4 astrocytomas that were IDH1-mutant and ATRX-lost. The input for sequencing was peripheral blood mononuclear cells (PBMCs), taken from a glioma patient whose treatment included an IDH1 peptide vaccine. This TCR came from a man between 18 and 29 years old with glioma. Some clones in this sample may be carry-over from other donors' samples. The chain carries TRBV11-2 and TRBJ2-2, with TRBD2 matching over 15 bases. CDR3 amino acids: CASSLGTSGRARTGELFF. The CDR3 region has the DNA TGTGCCAGCAGCTTAGGGACTAGCGGGAGGGCTCGAACCGGGGAGCTGTTTTTT. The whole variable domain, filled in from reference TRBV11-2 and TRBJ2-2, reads EAGVAQSPRYKIIEKRQSVAFWCNPISGHATLYWYQQILGQGPKLLIQFQNNGVVDDSQLPKDRFSAERLKGVDSTLKIQPAKLEDSAVYLCASSLGTSGRARTGELFFGEGSRLTVL.